The rows below give T cell receptor beta chains drawn from one sample of a study of early T cells in non-severe SARS-CoV-2 infection. A single record per CDR3 protein comes from TCRdb applying MiXCR to the 5' RACE reads. Seen here are around 63,000 distinct CDR3 sequences, about 6% observed once, and the top ten hold approximately 3.6%. The specimen was whole blood, collected at baseline. The receptors derive from an adult who was a healthcare worker with PCR-confirmed SARS-CoV-2 infection or an uninfected control (not recorded which). Both conserved end residues are part of each CDR3. The order of the fields is D gene, V gene, clone size, J gene, CDR3 DNA, CDR3 protein. A D gene is named only where the DNA matches it firmly. Size tells how often a clone was seen (once, few, many) or the class of an expanded clone, and some rows leave it out.

>NA|TRBV7-2|many|TRBJ2-7
TGTGCCAGCAGCTTAGCCCTGCAGGGGTACGAGCAGTACTTC
CASSLALQGYEQYF
>NA|TRBV19|NA|TRBJ1-1
TGTGCCAGTAGGTCAGTGGGGGCCTGGACTGAAGCTTTCTTT
CASRSVGAWTEAFF
>NA|TRBV29-1|few|TRBJ1-1
TGCAGCGTTGAAAGGGGGACGAACACTGAAGCTTTCTTT
CSVERGTNTEAFF
>NA|TRBV10-1|many|TRBJ2-7
TGCGCCAGCAGTGAGAAACGGGCGGGTACCTACGAGCAGTACTTC
CASSEKRAGTYEQYF
>TRBD1|TRBV4-1|many|TRBJ1-2
TGCGCCAGCAGCCGGGACAGTCTTTTCTATGGCTACACCTTC
CASSRDSLFYGYTF
>TRBD1|TRBV29-1|few|TRBJ2-7
TGCAGCGTCGCCCCTATTGGTGGGGACAGGGAAATTTTTCGCGAGCAGTACTTC
CSVAPIGGDREIFREQYF
>NA|TRBV7-3|few|TRBJ2-2
TGTGCCAGCAGCTTGTTTAGTGGGGGCACCGGGGAGCTGTTTTTT
CASSLFSGGTGELFF
>NA|TRBV11-2|few|TRBJ1-1
TGTGCCAGCAGCTTAGTCATAGGGAACACTGAAGCTTTCTTT
CASSLVIGNTEAFF
>NA|TRBV12-3/TRBV12-4|many|TRBJ1-3
TGTGCCAGCAGGGGGGGTAACGGAAACACCATATATTTT
CASRGGNGNTIYF
>NA|TRBV28|many|TRBJ2-1
TGTGCCAGCAGTGCCAGTCCGGGACTGGGGTCCCTAAACAATGAGCAGTTCTTC
CASSASPGLGSLNNEQFF
>NA|TRBV6-5|few|TRBJ2-5
TGTGCCAGCACCCAAGGGTGGTTAGAGACCCAGTACTTC
CASTQGWLETQYF
>NA|TRBV4-1|few|TRBJ2-3
TGCGCCAGCAGCCAACCCGGCGCAGGGTTCGACACAGATACGCAGTATTTT
CASSQPGAGFDTDTQYF
>NA|TRBV3-1|NA|TRBJ2-7
TGTGCCAGCAGCCTGCGGGTAGGGCTGGGGGAGCAGTACTTC
CASSLRVGLGEQYF
>NA|TRBV28|NA|TRBJ2-1
TGTGCCACCTTTAGGGGGACTGGAAGCGCGGGATTTTCCTACAATGAGCAGTTCTTC
CATFRGTGSAGFSYNEQFF
>NA|TRBV7-9|NA|TRBJ1-1
TGTGCCAGCAGCTTCGCAGCGAACACTGAAGCTTTCTTT
CASSFAANTEAFF
>NA|TRBV27|many|TRBJ1-6
TGTGCCAGCAGTTTAGAGAGGGGAGCACCCCTCCACTTT
CASSLERGAPLHF
>TRBD2|TRBV28|NA|TRBJ2-7
TGTGCCAGCAATGGGGGGGACTACGAGCAGTACTTC
CASNGGDYEQYF
>TRBD2|TRBV5-1|many|TRBJ2-5
TGCGCCAGCAGCTTGGCGGGACTAGCCGAGACCCAGTACTTC
CASSLAGLAETQYF
>TRBD2|TRBV12-3/TRBV12-4|many|TRBJ2-1
TGTGCCAGCAGTTTCATAGCGGGAGGGTTTCTGAAAGAGCAGTTCTTC
CASSFIAGGFLKEQFF
>NA|TRBV20-1|NA|TRBJ2-1
TGCAGTGCTCCCGACGGGGCCCGGCAGTTCTTC
CSAPDGARQFF
>TRBD2|TRBV20-1|many|TRBJ2-6
TGCAGTGCTTCCCGCTCCGGGGGGTCGGGGGCCAACGTCCTGACTTTC
CSASRSGGSGANVLTF
>NA|TRBV10-3|NA|TRBJ2-6
TGTGCCATCAGTGGTAGTGTTGGGGCCAACGTCCTGACTTTC
CAISGSVGANVLTF
>NA|TRBV5-6|many|TRBJ2-3
TGTGCCAGCAGCTTGGTCGGGGAAGGGGCAGATACGCAGTATTTT
CASSLVGEGADTQYF
>TRBD1|TRBV5-1|many|TRBJ2-3
TGCGCCAGCAGCCAGACAGGGATGCCCACAGATACGCAGTATTTT
CASSQTGMPTDTQYF
>TRBD2|TRBV4-1|few|TRBJ2-1
TGCGCCAGCAGCCAAGGGGCAGGGGGAACTAGCGGGAGGGGATTACACAATGAGCAGTTCTTC
CASSQGAGGTSGRGLHNEQFF
>NA|TRBV29-1|many|TRBJ1-1
TGCAGCGTTGAATCCGGGGCGAGCACTGAAGCTTTCTTT
CSVESGASTEAFF
>NA|TRBV20-1|few|TRBJ1-2
TGCAGTGCTAGAGATTGTAGGGTTGCTGATGGCTACACCTTC
CSARDCRVADGYTF
>TRBD2|TRBV18|NA|TRBJ2-3
TGTGCCAGCTCACCCAGCGGGAGTAGTACAGATACGCAGTATTTT
CASSPSGSSTDTQYF
>TRBD2|TRBV2|many|TRBJ2-1
TGTGCCAGCAGTGAACGGGGGGTGGAGCAGTTCTTC
CASSERGVEQFF
>TRBD2|TRBV19|many|TRBJ2-1
TGTGCCAGTAGTATAGGACTAGCGGGAGCCTACAATGAGCAGTTCTTC
CASSIGLAGAYNEQFF
>NA|TRBV20-1|many|TRBJ2-1
TGCAGTGCTTGGGCTTCTACCGTCAATGAGCAGTTCTTC
CSAWASTVNEQFF
>TRBD1|TRBV18|few|TRBJ2-7
TGTGCCAGCTCAAAGGGACAGGGGTACGACGAGCAGTACTTC
CASSKGQGYDEQYF
>NA|TRBV19|NA|TRBJ1-1
TGTGCCAGTAGTATAAGAGTGAACACTGAAGCTTTCTTT
CASSIRVNTEAFF
>TRBD1|TRBV19|NA|TRBJ2-7
TGTGCCAGTAGTAGGACAGGGCGTGCCTCCTACGAGCAGTACTTC
CASSRTGRASYEQYF
>NA|TRBV29-1|many|TRBJ1-1
TGCAGCGCCGGGACAATCTATGCGAACACTGAAGCTTTCTTT
CSAGTIYANTEAFF
>NA|TRBV6-2/TRBV6-3|many|TRBJ2-1
TGTGCCATCTCGACTAGGCAACGGGGAGAGCAGTTCTTC
CAISTRQRGEQFF
>TRBD2|TRBV28|NA|TRBJ2-3
TGTGCCAGCAGTTTAGGGCTAGCGGGAGGTAACACAGATACGCAGTATTTT
CASSLGLAGGNTDTQYF
>NA|TRBV9|many|TRBJ1-1
TGTGCCAGCAGTCGGATGAACACTGAAGCTTTCTTT
CASSRMNTEAFF
>TRBD2|TRBV20-1|few|TRBJ2-3
TGCAGTGTCGTAGCGGGAGTCACAGATACGCAGTATTTT
CSVVAGVTDTQYF
>NA|TRBV12-3/TRBV12-4|many|TRBJ2-6
TGTGCCAGCAGTTGGGGTAGCTCTGGGGCCAACGTCCTGACTTTC
CASSWGSSGANVLTF
>NA|TRBV28|few|TRBJ1-1
TGTGCCAGCAGTTTTCAGTTAATGAGCACTGAAGCTTTCTTT
CASSFQLMSTEAFF
>TRBD2|TRBV6-2/TRBV6-3|NA|TRBJ2-3
TGTGCCAGCAGTCCACTAGCGGGAGTTAAAGATACGCAGTATTTT
CASSPLAGVKDTQYF
>NA|TRBV6-5|many|TRBJ2-1
TGTGCCAGCAGTACGTACGACAATGAGCAGTTCTTC
CASSTYDNEQFF
>TRBD1|TRBV6-6|once|TRBJ2-5
TGTGTCAGCAGCCGACCGGGACAGCACCAAGAGACCCAGTACTTC
CVSSRPGQHQETQYF
>NA|TRBV7-2|many|TRBJ2-1
TGTGCCAGCAGCTTAGAGGACAATGAGCAGTTCTTC
CASSLEDNEQFF
>NA|TRBV6-5|many|TRBJ2-7
TGTGCCAGCAGTTCTGGCTCCTACGAGCAGTACTTC
CASSSGSYEQYF
>TRBD1|TRBV6-5|many|TRBJ1-4
TGTGCCAGCAGTAGTCGGACAGGGACGTCTGAAAAACTGTTTTTT
CASSSRTGTSEKLFF
>NA|TRBV5-6|few|TRBJ2-6
TGTGCCAGCAGCCCCACTACTGGGGCCAACGTCCTGACTTTC
CASSPTTGANVLTF
>NA|TRBV28|NA|TRBJ1-6
TGTGCCAGCAGTTTACCGGAACCACCCCTCCACTTT
CASSLPEPPLHF
>NA|TRBV5-1|many|TRBJ1-3
TGCGCCAGCAGCTTGGAGAACACCATATATTTT
CASSLENTIYF
>NA|TRBV11-2|NA|TRBJ1-1
TGTGCCAGCAGCTTATTTGGGGCAGAGTCCTTTTGG
CASSLFGAESFW
>NA|TRBV27|NA|TRBJ1-5
TGTGCCAGCAGTCTGACAGGCGTCAGCAATCAGCCCCAGCATTTT
CASSLTGVSNQPQHF
>TRBD2|TRBV19|many|TRBJ2-7
TGTGCCAGTAGTGCAAGACCGACTAGCGGGAGACGCGACGAGCAGTACTTC
CASSARPTSGRRDEQYF
>TRBD2|TRBV12-3/TRBV12-4|many|TRBJ2-7
TGTGCCAGCAGTCCACTAGCGGCCCAAGGCGAGCAGTACTTC
CASSPLAAQGEQYF
>TRBD2|TRBV5-1|many|TRBJ2-3
TGCGCCAGCAGCTTAGTAGCGGGAGCGCCAGATACGCAGTATTTT
CASSLVAGAPDTQYF